This TCR beta chain was sequenced during a study of blood T cell repertoires in COVID-19. Study overall: Whether acute or convalescent, the COVID-19 samples came from the United States, Italy and Spain. PBMCs, B-cell-depleted T cells, or T cells provided the cDNA or gDNA that made up the material.

In the original workflow: Estimates of nucleated cell counts were drawn from the amplification of reference gene primers. Profiling relied on immunoSEQ multiplex PCR, and the TCRdb table lists in-frame clones only, not all of them. The D gene and trimming were derived from the DNA, and the V and J assignments and clone size from that table. The sample includes about 340,000 clones, more than 70% of them seen just once. This CDR3 region has 13 residues. Germline V gene data show CDR1 as MDHEN and CDR2 as SYDVKM. V gave up 7 bases and J gave up 9 bases; unmatched junction bases: 9. The TCR originated in a man aged 25 to 40 with active or convalescent COVID-19. The sample taken for sequencing was peripheral blood. The V and J genes are TRBV28 and TRBJ1-1; 9 bases map to TRBD1. CDR3 region: CASTIGDRAKAFF. CDR3 nucleotides: TGTGCCAGCACCATAGGGGACAGGGCCAAAGCTTTCTTT.